This is a list of T cell receptor beta chains from one sample in a study of response to subunit inactivated influenza vaccine. From the RT-PCR reads, TCRdb called clonotypes with MiXCR, one entry per CDR3 protein. Found here are about 650,000 distinct CDR3 sequences, 11% to 15% of them singletons; the top ten hold 7.6%. The material was PBMCs from blood, obtained less than 15 days before vaccination. These receptors originate from a man aged 50 or older who received an inactivated influenza vaccine. Both conserved end residues are part of each CDR3.

v_gene: TRBV4-2
CDR3aa: CASSQDKGMRGLSGEQYF

v_gene: TRBV28
CDR3aa: CASTGNSNQPQHF

v_gene: TRBV15
CDR3aa: CATSRNMGGRGPTEAFF

v_gene: TRBV12-3/TRBV12-4
CDR3aa: CASRWTGTTGELFF

v_gene: TRBV5-5
CDR3aa: CASSPPGQGVPYEQYF

v_gene: TRBV2
CDR3aa: CASSGWTSGSNEQFF

v_gene: TRBV6-2/TRBV6-3
CDR3aa: CASSSGDRGDSPLHF

v_gene: TRBV5-1
CDR3aa: CASSFSEAGGTDTQYF

v_gene: TRBV5-1
CDR3aa: CASSPPEGFEQYF

v_gene: TRBV6-2/TRBV6-3
CDR3aa: CASSYEGSYGYTF

v_gene: TRBV14
CDR3aa: CASSQDTVQETQYF

v_gene: TRBV20-1
CDR3aa: CSARDPGPGETQYF

v_gene: TRBV6-2/TRBV6-3
CDR3aa: CASSYMENTEAFF

v_gene: TRBV6-6
CDR3aa: CASSYGSVDTQYF

v_gene: TRBV5-1
CDR3aa: CASSLAKRSSYNEQFF

v_gene: TRBV3-1
CDR3aa: CASSQDRSGANVLTF

v_gene: TRBV28
CDR3aa: CASRPPGQGAYEQYF

v_gene: TRBV7-8
CDR3aa: CASSLKRGQRYNEQFF

v_gene: TRBV10-3
CDR3aa: CAISEFWLAGTPSTDTQYF

v_gene: TRBV6-2/TRBV6-3
CDR3aa: CASSPTSGGTGEQFF

v_gene: TRBV20-1
CDR3aa: CSANPTGGEKLFF

v_gene: TRBV11-3
CDR3aa: CASSLDWGSRNEQFF

v_gene: TRBV7-2
CDR3aa: CASSLVSVSELFF

v_gene: TRBV7-2
CDR3aa: CASSGPHTGELFF

v_gene: TRBV29-1
CDR3aa: CSVAFGQGTEAFF

v_gene: TRBV2
CDR3aa: CASSGLAGGTKNIQYF

v_gene: TRBV10-3
CDR3aa: CAISGEKVQPQHF

v_gene: TRBV6-2/TRBV6-3
CDR3aa: CASSDEGRGGGYGYTF

v_gene: TRBV5-1
CDR3aa: CASSDSTGEATLAKNIQYF

v_gene: TRBV7-8
CDR3aa: CASSPPDREIAEAFF

v_gene: TRBV7-9
CDR3aa: CASSLGTGDLSYEQYF

v_gene: TRBV28
CDR3aa: CASSSQGVATNEKLFF

v_gene: TRBV2
CDR3aa: CASRSAVYNEQFF

v_gene: TRBV9
CDR3aa: CASSLSGRAYNEQFF

v_gene: TRBV5-1
CDR3aa: CASSQDGSGSGNTIYF

v_gene: TRBV29-1
CDR3aa: CSVRTADSGNTIYF

v_gene: TRBV28
CDR3aa: CASSLGQGLAYEQYF

v_gene: TRBV21-1
CDR3aa: CASRKEDRGPYEQFF

v_gene: TRBV4-2
CDR3aa: CASSQDLGILNEQFF

v_gene: TRBV20-1
CDR3aa: CSARVAGGPSSYNEQFF

v_gene: TRBV4-1
CDR3aa: CASSQEGRRNTGELFF

v_gene: TRBV7-3
CDR3aa: CASSQRGDTDTQYF

v_gene: TRBV6-5
CDR3aa: CASSYLGWDSNSYEQYF

v_gene: TRBV19
CDR3aa: CASRNGAGGDTQYF

v_gene: TRBV6-2/TRBV6-3
CDR3aa: CASSSLGVSTYEQYF

v_gene: TRBV29-1
CDR3aa: CSANSGYGYTF

v_gene: TRBV19
CDR3aa: CASSPGGYNEKLFF

v_gene: TRBV20-1
CDR3aa: CSAAGARLSYNEQFF

v_gene: TRBV6-1
CDR3aa: CASSEAGTGFLFF

v_gene: TRBV27
CDR3aa: CASRSLDRGEQYF

v_gene: TRBV14
CDR3aa: CASSHARRTRETQYF

v_gene: TRBV11-2
CDR3aa: CASSSPTRGNIQYF

v_gene: TRBV10-3
CDR3aa: CAIRKRASGRVSYNEQFF

v_gene: TRBV7-9
CDR3aa: CASNSRQRPGELFF

v_gene: TRBV7-9
CDR3aa: CASSYGTGGNSPLHF

v_gene: TRBV4-2
CDR3aa: CASSQGGSQETQYF

v_gene: TRBV20-1
CDR3aa: CSARVGSGTKNIQYF

v_gene: TRBV6-6
CDR3aa: CASSYRAPEQFF

v_gene: TRBV7-2
CDR3aa: CASSSAGRTIDNEQFF

v_gene: TRBV20-1
CDR3aa: CSASTGTTYQPQHF